The 22 T cell receptor beta chains below were found in one sample sequenced in a study of CD8 T cells in ankylosing spondylitis. Notes on the study in general: Characteristic of ankylosing spondylitis blood, it appeared, was a TCR beta motif comprising about eight highly homologous variants.

These receptors are not linked to any known antigen. TCRdb processed the 5' RACE reads anew with MiXCR; each CDR3 protein has one entry. The table shows fewer than 750,000 distinct CDR3 sequences, with 19% occurring only once. Sequencing input: blood, either unsorted or a sorted T cell fraction (not recorded which). The receptors come from a male donor with ankylosing spondylitis.

This rearrangement joins TRBV7-9 to TRBJ2-2; no definite D call. The V gene lost 7 bases and the J gene lost 0 bases, with 12 bases spanning the gap. CDR3 length: 15 residues. Germline V CDR1 and CDR2: SEHNR, FQNEAQ (reference sequence). CDR3 DNA sequence: TGTGCCAGCACCCTCCTCCGAGCGAACACCGGGGAGCTGTTTTTT. Translation: CASTLLRANTGELFF.

The chain has TRBV6-5 and TRBJ1-1; D is ambiguous. Trimming left V 0 bases short and J 4 bases short, with 12 bases between. The germline gives CDR1 MNHEY, CDR2 SVGAGI. The CDR3 spans 15 residues. This chain's CDR3 is CASSYSRVYGTEAFF. DNA for the CDR3: TGTGCCAGCAGTTACTCGCGGGTTTACGGCACTGAAGCTTTCTTT.

This chain uses TRBV5-1 with TRBJ2-7; the D gene is possibly TRBD2 (5 bases). The V end was cut by 1 base, the J end by 1 base, with 12 bases between. Germline lookup yields CDR1 SGHRS and CDR2 YFSETQ. The CDR3 is made up of 15 amino acids. CDR3 in DNA: TGCGCCAGCAGCTTGTCGCCTAGCCCATCCTACGAGCAGTACTTC. It translates to CASSLSPSPSYEQYF. The full variable domain, rest sourced from reference TRBV5-1 and TRBJ2-7, is KAGVTQTPRYLIKTRGQQVTLSCSPISGHRSVSWYQQTPGQGLQFLFEYFSETQRNKGNFPGRFSGRQFSNSRSEMNVSTLELGDSALYLCASSLSPSPSYEQYFGPGTRLTVT.

Only a few counts were recorded for this clonotype. The chain combines TRBV28 with TRBJ2-1, with D maybe TRBD2 (5 bases). The germline gives CDR1 MDHEN, CDR2 SYDVKM. V was trimmed by 5 bases and J by 5 bases, leaving 16 bases between them. CDR3 size: 15 residues. CDR3 loop: CASSRTGQGNNEQFF. For the CDR3, the DNA is TGTGCCAGCAGTAGGACTGGCCAAGGCAACAATGAGCAGTTCTTC.

The chain joins TRBV6-5 to TRBJ1-2; the match to TRBD1 covers 8 bases. CDR1 and CDR2 (germline): MNHEY, SVGAGI. J lost 4 bases, V lost 4 bases, and 8 bases had no gene match. The CDR3 is 15 residues long. The DNA for the CDR3 is TGTGCCAGCAGTTCTAACAGGGGGTCGGGCTATGGCTACACCTTC. Its translation: CASSSNRGSGYGYTF.

The genes are TRBV28 and TRBJ1-2; D is undetermined. The germline CDR1 and CDR2 sequences are MDHEN and SYDVKM. The CDR3 runs to 14 residues. Trimming took off 7 bases at V and 4 bases at J, with 16 bases between the two ends. CDR3 DNA: TGTGCCAGCACCTTATCCACCCGAATCTATGGCTACACCTTC. This encodes CASTLSTRIYGYTF.

This sequence joins TRBV6-1 and TRBJ1-1, with a possible D match to TRBD1 (6 bases). Between the trimmed V and J ends, which lost 8 bases and 0 bases, there was a span of 22 bases. This CDR3 spans 17 amino acids. The germline gives CDR1 MNHNS, CDR2 SASEGT. CDR3 loop: CASCPGPGHSMNTEAFF. CDR3 nucleotide sequence: TGTGCCAGCTGTCCCGGTCCGGGACATTCAATGAACACTGAAGCTTTCTTT.

This clonotype was counted only a few times. The CDR3 nucleotides are TGTGCCAGCAGCTTCCAGGGGGCCGTCGCAGATACGCAGTATTTT. Protein sequence: CASSFQGAVADTQYF. This chain uses TRBV7-9 with TRBJ2-3, with TRBD1 matching over 8 bases. Germline-derived CDR1 and CDR2 are SEHNR and FQNEAQ (reference sequence). The CDR3 is 15 residues long. V was clipped by 3 bases and J by 4 bases; unmatched bases: 6.

V gene TRBV24-1 combines with J gene TRBJ2-5; D gene uncertain. Germline V lookup: CDR1 KGHDR, CDR2 SFDVKD. Trimming took off 9 bases at V and 3 bases at J, with 13 bases between the two ends. CDR3 length equals 13 residues. CDR3 in DNA: TGTGCCACCGCTATGGGCACAGAAGAGACCCAGTACTTC. As protein: CATAMGTEETQYF.

The chain joins TRBV2 to TRBJ2-1; TRBD2 matches at 7 bases. After removal of 8 bases from V and 6 bases from J, the junction contained 7 bases not matched to a gene. Looked up from germline, CDR1 is SNHLY and CDR2 is FYNNEI. This CDR3 region has 13 residues. CDR3 DNA: TGTGCCAGCTGCCCAGCGGGGATCAATGAGCAGTTCTTC. This encodes CASCPAGINEQFF.

This clonotype was counted ten times or more. V is TRBV5-1 and J is TRBJ2-1; TRBD2 matches at 12 bases. With V trimmed by 5 bases and J by 5 bases, 8 bases remained unmatched. The germline CDR1 and CDR2 sequences are SGHRS and YFSETQ. The CDR3 runs 16 residues. DNA for the CDR3: TGCGCCAGCAGACCCCGACTAGCGGGAGAACACAATGAGCAGTTCTTC. This gives the protein CASRPRLAGEHNEQFF. The complete variable domain, with remaining parts taken from reference TRBV5-1 and TRBJ2-1, reads KAGVTQTPRYLIKTRGQQVTLSCSPISGHRSVSWYQQTPGQGLQFLFEYFSETQRNKGNFPGRFSGRQFSNSRSEMNVSTLELGDSALYLCASRPRLAGEHNEQFFGPGTRLTVL.

The V call is TRBV19, the J call TRBJ2-7, with D maybe TRBD1 (5 bases). Germline lookup yields CDR1 LNHDA and CDR2 SQIVND (reference sequence). Trimming shortened V by 3 bases and J by 4 bases, and 10 bases separated the two germline ends. The CDR3 runs 13 residues. The DNA of the CDR3 is TGTGCCAGTAGTATCAGGGTTTTTTACGAGCAGTACTTC. This translates into CASSIRVFYEQYF.

At least ten counts were recorded for this clonotype. This sequence joins TRBV7-2 and TRBJ1-1; a weak D match, TRBD1 (5 bases). Trimming removed 1 base from V and 6 bases from J, with 18 bases in between. The CDR3 covers 16 residues. Germline CDR1 SGHTA, CDR2 FQGNSA. CDR3 sequence reads: CASSLDPLVRGAEAFF. The CDR3 coding sequence is TGTGCCAGCAGCTTAGACCCTCTGGTTAGGGGTGCTGAAGCTTTCTTT.

This clonotype showed up just a few times. The chain combines TRBV12-3 or TRBV12-4 with TRBJ2-7; TRBD1 aligns across 7 bases. CDR3 length equals 13 residues. V was clipped by 6 bases and J by 2 bases; unmatched bases: 4. The CDR3, as DNA: TGTGCCAGCAGACAGGGGTTCACCTACGAGCAGTACTTC. It is translated as CASRQGFTYEQYF.

The chain employs TRBV30 and TRBJ1-6; no reliable D call. The CDR3 spans 14 residues. Germline V lookup: CDR1 GTSNPN, CDR2 SVGIG (reference sequence). V lost 7 bases and J lost 5, with 15 bases in between. CDR3 in DNA: TGTGCCTCGGAGGGCAACGTCGATAATTCACCCCTCCACTTT. Translated, it gives CASEGNVDNSPLHF.

This clonotype has a handful of counts. The chain combines TRBV6-6 with TRBJ1-1; possible D gene TRBD1, 6 bases. With 4 bases removed from V and 7 bases from J, the gap between germline ends came to 10 bases. The CDR3 is 12 residues long. Germline V CDR1 and CDR2: MNHNY, SVGAGI (reference sequence). DNA of the CDR3: TGTGCCAGCAGTTGGGGGCCCCTTGAAGCTTTCTTT. Amino acid sequence: CASSWGPLEAFF.

The chain uses TRBV7-9 and TRBJ2-7, with TRBD1 identical over 9 bases. With V trimmed by 7 bases and J by 5 bases, 9 bases remained unmatched. CDR3 size: 14 residues. Germline V gene lookup returns CDR1 SEHNR and CDR2 FQNEAQ (reference sequence). CDR3 protein: CASTPGQGLDEQYF. The DNA for the CDR3 is TGTGCCAGCACCCCGGGACAGGGACTCGACGAGCAGTACTTC.

This chain uses TRBV7-9 with TRBJ2-1; weak D call: TRBD2 (5 bases). Germline lookup yields CDR1 SEHNR and CDR2 FQNEAQ (reference sequence). The CDR3 has 15 residues. Trimming shortened V by 5 bases and J by 2 bases, and 13 bases separated the two germline ends. Here the CDR3 DNA reads TGTGCCAGCAGCCCCCTAGCAGCCCCCTACAATGAGCAGTTCTTC. Its translation is CASSPLAAPYNEQFF. Looking up the rest from reference TRBV7-9 and TRBJ2-1 gives the full variable domain: DTGVSQNPRHKITKRGQNVTFRCDPISEHNRLYWYRQTLGQGPEFLTYFQNEAQLEKSRLLSDRFSAERPKGSFSTLEIQRTEQGDSAMYLCASSPLAAPYNEQFFGPGTRLTVL.

This clonotype was counted a few times. J is TRBJ2-3 and V is TRBV9; TRBD2 agrees at 9 bases. This CDR3 is 17 amino acids long. J gave up 0 bases and V 3 bases, and 8 bases lay outside the gene matches. Germline CDR1 SGDLS, CDR2 YYNGEE. The CDR3 DNA reads TGTGCCAGCAGCGAGCGGGCGGGGGGGATAAGCACAGATACGCAGTATTTT. This codes for CASSERAGGISTDTQYF.

The chain combines TRBV6-1 with TRBJ1-5; 9 positions match TRBD1. The CDR3 has 17 amino acids. The J segment lost 6 bases and the V segment lost 2 bases, leaving 11 bases of the junction unmatched. The germline V gene has CDR1 MNHNS and CDR2 SASEGT. CDR3 nucleotides: TGTGCCAGCAGTGAATCCATCACAGGGGGCGTTGGTCAGCCCCAGCATTTT. This sequence encodes CASSESITGGVGQPQHF.

The rearrangement joins TRBV9 to TRBJ2-7, with D maybe TRBD2 (7 bases). The ends were cut back, 3 bases at V and 6 bases at J, with 25 bases in the middle. The CDR3 extends over 17 amino acids. The germline V gene encodes CDR1 SGDLS and CDR2 YYNGEE. CDR3 in amino acids: CASSARSGGHSPIEQYF. The CDR3 bases are TGTGCCAGCAGCGCCCGGTCGGGGGGACATTCGCCCATCGAGCAGTACTTC.

This clonotype turned up a few times. This chain joins TRBV2 and TRBJ2-6, with a weak D call TRBD1 (5 bases). Trimming stripped 4 bases from V and 2 bases from J, with 12 bases between. Germline V gene lookup returns CDR1 SNHLY and CDR2 FYNNEI. The CDR3 is 16 residues long. The CDR3, as DNA: TGTGCCAGCAGTGTAAGGGGCCGTACTGGGGCCAACGTCCTGACTTTC. Its protein product is CASSVRGRTGANVLTF.